This is a list of T cell receptor beta chains from one sample in a study of cytomegalovirus exposure and HLA in healthy donors. Here immunoSEQ multiplex PCR was the method, and the copy in TCRdb shows in-frame clones only, minus some. Of 200,000 to 300,000 clones in the sample, 80% to 95% were seen once. Sequenced material: PBMCs. The receptors here all came from a woman in her thirties in good health and CMV-seronegative. Both conserved end residues are part of each CDR3. Each record gives: V gene, J gene, D gene, clone size, CDR3 protein, CDR3 DNA. The D gene is left open where the match is weak. Clone size is given for some rows only: seen once, a few or many times, or a class if the clone is expanded.

>TRBV6-5|TRBJ2-3|.|.
CASSSPAQGTDTQYF
TGTGCCAGCAGTTCCCCCGCGCAGGGTACAGATACGCAGTATTTT
>TRBV5-6|TRBJ2-1|TRBD2|.
CASSLVGGRAMNEQFF
TGTGCCAGCAGCTTGGTCGGCGGGAGGGCCATGAATGAGCAGTTCTTC
>TRBV12-5|TRBJ1-2|.|.
CASGPQPTATNYGYTF
TGTGCTAGTGGTCCCCAACCGACGGCTACTAACTATGGCTACACCTTC
>TRBV4-3|TRBJ2-7|.|.
CASSQDPTGAFYEQYF
TGCGCCAGCAGCCAAGATCCCACGGGAGCGTTCTACGAGCAGTACTTC
>TRBV9|TRBJ2-6|TRBD2|.
CASSVGSGGTGANVLTF
TGTGCCAGCAGCGTAGGGTCGGGAGGTACTGGGGCCAACGTCCTGACTTTC
>TRBV2|TRBJ2-3|.|once
CASRDSGTDTQYF
TGTGCCAGCCGGGACTCAGGCACAGATACGCAGTATTTT
>TRBV7-3|TRBJ2-1|TRBD2|.
CASSLRAGGVSGSNEQFF
TGTGCCAGCAGCTTAAGGGCGGGAGGGGTTTCCGGATCAAATGAGCAGTTCTTC
>TRBV28|TRBJ2-3|.|.
CASSFRLAPTDTQYF
TGTGCCAGCAGTTTTCGGCTAGCACCCACAGATACGCAGTATTTT
>TRBV27|TRBJ2-1|.|.
CASSLVRGIGDEQFF
TGTGCCAGCAGTTTGGTCAGGGGAATCGGGGATGAGCAGTTCTTC
>TRBV30|TRBJ1-1|.|.
CAWTRLGTEAFF
TGTGCCTGGACCAGGTTAGGCACTGAAGCTTTCTTT
>TRBV29-1|TRBJ2-7|TRBD2|.
CSVALLAGGYEQYF
TGCAGCGTTGCCCTCTTGGCGGGAGGCTACGAGCAGTACTTC
>TRBV27|TRBJ1-2|.|.
CASSLGDGYTF
TGTGCCAGCAGTTTGGGGGATGGCTACACCTTC
>TRBV7-2|TRBJ2-2|.|.
CASSEITGLSGELFF
TGTGCCAGCAGCGAAATTACAGGGTTATCCGGGGAGCTGTTTTTT
>TRBV6-1|TRBJ2-4|.|.
CASSRTPGIGIQYF
TGTGCCAGCAGCCGGACTCCGGGGATCGGCATTCAGTACTTC
>TRBV25-1|TRBJ2-1|TRBD2|.
CASSEHGRASNEQFF
TGTGCCAGCAGTGAACACGGGAGGGCAAGCAATGAGCAGTTCTTC
>TRBV5-1|TRBJ2-1|.|.
CASSLVGGYNEQFF
TGCGCCAGCAGCTTGGTGGGGGGTTACAATGAGCAGTTCTTC